The entry below describes one T cell receptor beta chain. Between the trimmed V and J ends, which lost 5 bases and 4 bases, there was a span of 18 bases. The germline CDR1 and CDR2 sequences are SEHNR and FQNEAQ (reference sequence). The CDR3 covers 15 residues. These data originate in a study of T-cell reconstitution after alpha-beta-depleted transplantation in children. Unique molecular identifiers were used in preparing the TCRbeta library. TCRdb analysed the PCR reads with MiXCR anew, one entry per CDR3 protein. The sample records roughly 350,000 distinct CDR3 sequences, about a sixth being singletons.

V and J are TRBV7-9 and TRBJ2-7; D uncertain. This TCR came from a male patient aged 2 to 9 who had a stem cell transplant for acute lymphoblastic leukemia, so the T cells may come from the graft donor. The input for sequencing was PBMCs, mostly from graft donor cells, taken 360 days after TCRalphabeta/CD19-depleted stem cell transplant. The CDR3 nucleotides are TGTGCCAGCAGCATCGTAGGACCTACGAGATACGAGCAGTACTTC. Protein: CASSIVGPTRYEQYF.